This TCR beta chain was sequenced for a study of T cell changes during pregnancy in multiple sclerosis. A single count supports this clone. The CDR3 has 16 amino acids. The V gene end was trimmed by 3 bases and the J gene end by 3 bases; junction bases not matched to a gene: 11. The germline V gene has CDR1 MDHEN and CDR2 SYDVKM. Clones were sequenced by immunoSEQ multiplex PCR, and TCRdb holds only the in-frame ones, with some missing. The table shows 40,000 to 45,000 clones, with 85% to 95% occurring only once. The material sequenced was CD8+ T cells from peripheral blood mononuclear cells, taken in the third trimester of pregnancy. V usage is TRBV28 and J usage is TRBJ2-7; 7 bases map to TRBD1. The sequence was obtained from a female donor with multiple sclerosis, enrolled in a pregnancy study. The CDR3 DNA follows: TGTGCCAGCAGTTTGGGTACCACAGGGGATCACTACGAGCAGTACTTC. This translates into CASSLGTTGDHYEQYF. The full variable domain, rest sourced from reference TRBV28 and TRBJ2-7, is DVKVTQSSRYLVKRTGEKVFLECVQDMDHENMFWYRQDPGLGLRLIYFSYDVKMKEKGDIPEGYSVSREKKERFSLILESASTNQTSMYLCASSLGTTGDHYEQYFGPGTRLTVT.